This T cell receptor beta chain comes out of a study of metastatic and nonmetastatic thyroid tumors. Study-level information: Repertoires of blood and of tissue (tumor or nodule) from malignant and benign thyroid patients were compared.

MiXCR was used by TCRdb to re-call the PCR reads. The data contain tens of thousands of clones, 20% to 25% of them singletons. General study results and limits: Relative to benign nodules, malignant thyroid tumors were reportedly characterized by significantly elevated TCR beta diversity in blood and tumor.

The junction had 10 bases not matched to a gene; V was cut back by 4 bases and J by 9 bases. The germline CDR1 and CDR2 sequences are KGHSH and LQKENI. The CDR3 totals 16 residues. No treatment had been given to any patient before thyroid surgery. In its sample, this clone was seen a few times. Its target is unknown. A much larger clonotype is one base distant, so this may be a read error. The sample holds other DNA sequences that translate to the same CDR3. The source is a male donor with papillary thyroid cancer or a benign thyroid nodule (not recorded which). Some clones in this sample may be carry-over from other donors' samples. The rearrangement uses TRBV18 and TRBJ2-1; 12 nucleotides match TRBD2. Sample: blood. The CDR3 region has the DNA TGTGCCAGCTCACTAATAACTAGCGGGAGGCCTGGTGAGCAGTTCTTC. Translating gives CASSLITSGRPGEQFF. The whole variable domain, filled in from reference TRBV18 and TRBJ2-1, reads NAGVMQNPRHLVRRRGQEARLRCSPMKGHSHVYWYRQLPEEGLKFMVYLQKENIIDESGMPKERFSAEFPKEGPSILRIQQVVRGDSAAYFCASSLITSGRPGEQFFGPGTRLTVL.